One sample yielded the 8 T cell receptor beta chains listed below, sequenced in a study of OX40 agonist ivuxolimab in advanced cancers. The assay was immunoSEQ multiplex PCR, and TCRdb's table has in-frame clones only and misses some. The data contain more than 55,000 clones, roughly 91% of them singletons. The input for sequencing was CD4+ or CD8+ T cells sorted from blood, taken in a trial of the OX40 agonist ivuxolimab. These receptors came from an adult with an advanced solid tumor such as melanoma, head and neck, liver or kidney cancer.

This chain links TRBV5-1 with TRBJ2-3; 11 nucleotides match TRBD1. CDR1 SGHRS and CDR2 YFSETQ come from the germline V gene. Trimming removed 0 bases from V and 8 bases from J; junction bases left unmatched: 8. There are 16 residues in the CDR3. The chain's CDR3 is CASSLAQGQGVSTQYF. The CDR3 bases are TGCGCCAGCAGCTTGGCGCAGGGACAGGGGGTGAGTACGCAGTATTTT.

The genes are TRBV5-8 and TRBJ1-4; D may be TRBD1 (6 bases). There are 18 residues in the CDR3. V shed 4 bases and J shed 0 bases, with 19 bases lying between them. Germline CDR1 and CDR2: SGHTS and YDEGEE. CDR3 nucleotide sequence: TGTGCCAGCAGCAATCGACAGGCCGTCCTTGCAACTAATGAAAAACTGTTTTTT. Its protein product is CASSNRQAVLATNEKLFF. Supplemented by reference TRBV5-8 and TRBJ1-4, the full variable domain reads EAGVTQSPTHLIKTRGQQATLRCSPISGHTSVYWYQQALGLGLQFLLWYDEGEERNRGNFPPRFSGRQFPNYSSELNVNALELEDSALYLCASSNRQAVLATNEKLFFGSGTQLSVL.

The CDR3 is CATSRRRPGSNQPQHF. The CDR3 nucleotides are TGTGCCACCAGCAGACGAAGGCCCGGCAGCAATCAGCCCCAGCATTTT. The chain uses TRBV15 and TRBJ1-5; D gene unclear. Trimming left V 2 bases short and J 1 base short, with 12 bases between. Per the germline V gene, CDR1 is LNHNV and CDR2 is YYDKDF (reference sequence). The CDR3 covers 16 residues.

This chain joins TRBV5-6 and TRBJ1-2, with D maybe TRBD1 (5 bases). Trimming took off 7 bases at V and 8 bases at J, with 15 bases between the two ends. CDR1 is SGHDT, CDR2 YYEEEE, per germline. This CDR3 contains 12 residues. CDR3 loop: CASRNRGRGYTF. The CDR3 nucleotides are TGTGCCAGCCGCAACCGGGGCCGGGGCTACACCTTC.

The CDR3 reads CASSKEEQIIDSPLHF. CDR3 nucleotides: TGTGCCAGCAGCAAAGAAGAACAAATTATTGATTCACCCCTCCACTTT. The chain joins TRBV21-1 to TRBJ1-6; the tabulated D call, TRBD1, remains unverified against the DNA. TRBV21-1 is deemed a pseudogene. The CDR3 has 16 amino acids.

This clone has only a few counts. The V and J genes are TRBV10-1 and TRBJ2-7; TRBD2 matches at 11 bases. The V gene end was trimmed by 9 bases and the J gene end by 3 bases; junction bases not matched to a gene: 4. The CDR3 length is 13 residues. Germline V gene sequence: CDR1 WNHNN, CDR2 SYGVQD (reference sequence). The CDR3 sequence: CARTTSGIYEQYF. The CDR3 DNA reads TGCGCCAGGACGACTAGCGGGATCTACGAGCAGTACTTC.

V usage is TRBV5-1 and J usage is TRBJ2-7, with 7 bases that match TRBD1. The CDR3 covers 16 residues. Germline CDR1 is SGHRS and CDR2 is YFSETQ. After removal of 4 bases from V and 0 bases from J, the junction contained 10 bases not matched to a gene. The CDR3 nucleotides read TGCGCCAGCAGCCCAGGTCGAAACAGGGGCTCCTACGAGCAGTACTTC. It specifies CASSPGRNRGSYEQYF.

J is TRBJ2-1 and V is TRBV2; 7 bases are a match to TRBD1. With 5 bases clipped from V and 14 bases from J, the junction kept 6 bases outside the gene matches. In germline, CDR1 is SNHLY, CDR2 FYNNEI. The CDR3 extends over 11 amino acids. In DNA, the CDR3 is TGTGCCAGCAGTCAAGGACAGGTGAAGTTCTTC. It translates to CASSQGQVKFF.